This T cell receptor beta chain came from a study of T cells after yellow fever vaccination. Study-wide findings and caveats: Faster peaking, at day 5 versus 15, marked a secondary response that was weaker. Contamination by abundant bulk-population clonotypes could be present in FACS-sorted repertoires. After the booster, roughly 96% of CD4 and approximately 90% of CD8 primary-response clones were re-detected.

Making TCR cDNA involved 5'RACE template switching, which added UMIs and a universal primer site. One entry per CDR3 protein, called by TCRdb with MiXCR from the 5' RACE reads. The sample records about 630,000 distinct CDR3 sequences, roughly 12% being singletons. This clonotype was seen only a few times. Its matching antigen is unknown. The CDR3 sequence is 14 residues long. Germline CDR1 DFQATT, CDR2 SNEGSKA (reference sequence). V was clipped by 6 bases and J by 3 bases, with 17 bases between them. This sample comprised PBMCs, obtained on the day of the yellow fever booster vaccination. The chain links TRBV20-1 to TRBJ2-5, with D possibly matching TRBD2 (5 bases). The receptor was derived from a man aged 25-45 years who received the YFV17D yellow fever vaccine. CDR3 protein: CSAPPSGVKETQYF. The CDR3 DNA is TGCAGTGCCCCTCCGTCCGGGGTGAAAGAGACCCAGTACTTC.